A selection of T cell receptor beta chains follows, all from one sample in a study of a mutant IDH1 vaccine in newly diagnosed glioma. Their specific antigens are unknown. Assay: immunoSEQ multiplex PCR; the TCRdb copy retains only in-frame clones and omits some. The data contain some 80,000 clones, more than 70% of them singletons. Specimen: PBMCs, collected from a glioma patient whose treatment included an IDH1 peptide vaccine. The receptors stem from a woman aged 50 to 60 with glioma. Each CDR3 is given with its conserved first and last residue. Each record gives: D gene, J gene, V gene, clone size, CDR3 protein, CDR3 DNA. The D gene is left open where the match is weak. Rows give clone size only sometimes, using once, few, many, or a class for an expanded clone.

>TRBD2|TRBJ2-1|TRBV30|.
CAWRKDWTSGRASDHNEQFF
TGTGCCTGGAGAAAAGATTGGACTAGCGGGAGGGCCAGTGACCACAATGAGCAGTTCTTC
>.|TRBJ1-2|TRBV18|few
CASSPPGGPGGYGYTF
TGTGCCAGCTCACCACCGGGAGGTCCTGGGGGCTATGGCTACACCTTC
>.|TRBJ2-7|TRBV5-6|once
CASSLGTGVLREQYF
TGTGCCAGCAGCTTGGGGACTGGCGTCCTACGCGAGCAGTACTTC
>TRBD2|TRBJ2-7|TRBV28|.
CASSPSGSRSYEQYF
TGTGCCAGCAGTCCCAGCGGGAGTAGGTCCTACGAGCAGTACTTC
>.|TRBJ2-1|TRBV28|.
CASSLAGGPLNEQFF
TGTGCCAGCAGTTTAGCGGGTGGCCCCTTGAATGAGCAGTTCTTC
>TRBD1|TRBJ1-1|TRBV30|.
CAWSARGEAFF
TGTGCCTGGAGTGCCAGGGGGGAAGCTTTCTTT
>.|TRBJ2-7|TRBV18|.
CASSPGAGYEQYF
TGTGCCAGCTCGCCCGGGGCAGGCTACGAGCAGTACTTC
>.|TRBJ2-1|TRBV19|.
CASSSLASGQDEQFF
TGTGCCAGTAGTTCTTTAGCGTCCGGCCAGGATGAGCAGTTCTTC
>.|TRBJ2-7|TRBV27|once
CASRSGGSYEQYF
TGTGCCAGCAGGTCCGGGGGCTCCTACGAGCAGTACTTC
>TRBD1|TRBJ2-7|TRBV18|.
CASSPDRVEQYF
TGTGCCAGCTCACCGGACAGGGTCGAGCAGTACTTC
>.|TRBJ1-2|TRBV5-1|.
CASSPTGPPYGYTF
TGCGCCAGCAGCCCTACAGGACCCCCCTATGGCTACACCTTC
>TRBD1|TRBJ2-3|TRBV9|.
CASSRQGPGLGYRTDTQYF
TGTGCCAGCAGTCGACAGGGGCCAGGGCTTGGTTATCGCACAGATACGCAGTATTTT
>.|TRBJ1-5|TRBV5-1|.
CASSLLTGPDQPQHF
TGCGCCAGCAGCCTCCTGACAGGACCGGATCAGCCCCAGCATTTT
>TRBD1|TRBJ2-2|TRBV19|medium-sized
CASSIHRGPGELFF
TGTGCCAGTAGTATTCACAGGGGGCCGGGGGAGCTGTTTTTT
>.|TRBJ2-2|TRBV21-1|.
CASSKALRTGELFF
TGTGCCAGCAGCAAAGCGCTTAGGACCGGGGAGCTGTTTTTT
>.|TRBJ2-7|TRBV28|.
CASGTLGSYEQYF
TGTGCCAGCGGGACATTAGGCTCCTACGAGCAGTACTTC
>.|TRBJ2-3|TRBV27|.
CASSKGTYTDTQYF
TGTGCCAGCAGTAAGGGCACCTACACAGATACGCAGTATTTT
>TRBD2|TRBJ2-7|TRBV7-9|.
CASSLGAGGDYEQYF
TGTGCCAGCAGCTTAGGGGCGGGAGGGGACTACGAGCAGTACTTC
>.|TRBJ1-5|TRBV7-3|.
CASSSTSGDQPQHF
TGTGCCAGCAGCTCCACTTCAGGGGATCAGCCCCAGCATTTT
>.|TRBJ2-7|TRBV6-6|once
CASSASGGYEQYF
TGTGCCAGCAGCGCCAGCGGAGGATACGAGCAGTACTTC
>TRBD1|TRBJ2-1|TRBV6-6|.
CASSSRQGFYNEQFF
TGTGCCAGCAGTTCCAGACAGGGGTTCTACAATGAGCAGTTCTTC
>.|TRBJ2-1|TRBV14|.
CASSDRLDNEQFF
TGTGCCAGCAGCGATCGACTAGACAATGAGCAGTTCTTC
>.|TRBJ2-7|TRBV15|.
CATSRDLGGAGAYEQYF
TGTGCCACCAGCAGAGATCTTGGAGGGGCGGGCGCCTACGAGCAGTACTTC
>.|TRBJ2-3|TRBV5-1|once
CASSLEERLDTQYF
TGCGCCAGCAGCTTGGAGGAGAGGCTAGATACGCAGTATTTT
>TRBD1|TRBJ2-7|TRBV6-5|.
CASSYPGQGHYEQYF
TGTGCCAGCAGTTATCCGGGACAGGGGCACTACGAGCAGTACTTC
>.|TRBJ1-2|TRBV29-1|.
CSVEGGGGSNYGYTF
TGCAGCGTTGAAGGGGGTGGGGGATCTAACTATGGCTACACCTTC
>TRBD2|TRBJ2-1|TRBV6-1|.
CASSGSSAGEDEQFF
TGTGCCAGCAGTGGAAGTTCAGCGGGAGAGGATGAGCAGTTCTTC
>TRBD1|TRBJ1-1|TRBV7-3|.
CASSRSAGTGGSEAFF
TGTGCCAGCAGTCGCTCCGCCGGGACAGGGGGCAGTGAAGCTTTCTTT
>TRBD2|TRBJ2-3|TRBV2|.
CASSEGGRTTDTQYF
TGTGCCAGCAGTGAGGGGGGGAGAACGACAGATACGCAGTATTTT
>TRBD1|TRBJ2-7|TRBV2|.
CASIRDRGFSYEQYF
TGTGCCAGCATCCGCGACAGGGGGTTCTCCTACGAGCAGTACTTC
>TRBD2|TRBJ2-7|TRBV6-1|.
CASSELSGRAFFHEQYF
TGTGCCAGCAGTGAACTTAGCGGGAGGGCCTTTTTTCACGAGCAGTACTTC
>.|TRBJ1-1|TRBV6-5|.
CASSYSGGTEAFF
TGTGCCAGCAGTTACTCCGGAGGCACTGAAGCTTTCTTT
>.|TRBJ1-2|TRBV7-8|.
CASSLNAGIYGYTF
TGTGCCAGCAGCTTAAATGCAGGGATCTATGGCTACACCTTC
>.|TRBJ1-1|TRBV7-2|.
CASSLEQATEAFF
TGTGCCAGCAGCTTAGAACAGGCAACTGAAGCTTTCTTT
>.|TRBJ1-2|TRBV28|.
CASSSNSRTVNYGYTF
TGTGCCAGCAGTTCAAATTCAAGGACAGTCAACTATGGCTACACCTTC
>.|TRBJ2-2|TRBV28|.
CASRRPPGELFF
TGTGCCAGCAGAAGGCCCCCGGGGGAGCTGTTTTTT
>.|TRBJ1-1|TRBV6-1|.
CASSTGTANTEAFF
TGTGCCAGCAGTACTGGGACCGCCAACACTGAAGCTTTCTTT
>TRBD1|TRBJ2-1|TRBV29-1|.
CSARGTGSYNEQFF
TGCAGCGCCCGTGGGACAGGGAGCTACAATGAGCAGTTCTTC
>TRBD2|TRBJ2-1|TRBV4-1|.
CASRKLAGDQDEQFF
TGCGCCAGCAGGAAACTAGCGGGAGATCAAGATGAGCAGTTCTTC
>.|TRBJ1-1|TRBV7-9|.
CASSPTGKAFF
TGTGCCAGCAGCCCCACGGGGAAAGCTTTCTTT
>.|TRBJ1-1|TRBV29-1|few
CSVARGAGGGTEAFF
TGCAGCGTTGCCAGGGGAGCCGGGGGAGGGACTGAAGCTTTCTTT
>.|TRBJ2-1|TRBV5-5|.
CASSLEGGFYNEQFF
TGTGCCAGCAGCTTGGAAGGCGGCTTCTACAATGAGCAGTTCTTC
>.|TRBJ2-5|TRBV19|.
CASSISPETQYF
TGTGCCAGTAGTATTTCTCCAGAGACCCAGTACTTC
>.|TRBJ2-7|TRBV14|.
CASSQVPFARTYEQYF
TGTGCCAGCAGCCAAGTCCCCTTCGCTAGAACTTACGAGCAGTACTTC
>.|TRBJ2-5|TRBV4-1|.
CASSRTVQETQYF
TGCGCCAGCAGCCGGACAGTCCAAGAGACCCAGTACTTC
>TRBD2|TRBJ2-2|TRBV4-1|.
CASSRGLAGGHGELFF
TGCGCCAGCAGCCGGGGACTAGCGGGAGGTCACGGGGAGCTGTTTTTT
>TRBD1|TRBJ2-5|TRBV19|.
CASTRDRGGLETQYF
TGTGCCAGTACCCGGGACAGGGGAGGTTTGGAGACCCAGTACTTC
>.|TRBJ2-5|TRBV30|.
CARGAGQGETQYF
TGTGCCCGGGGGGCAGGGCAGGGAGAGACCCAGTACTTC
>.|TRBJ2-1|TRBV18|.
CASSPRIRGQGSGVSYNEQFF
TGTGCCAGCTCACCTAGAATCAGGGGGCAAGGGAGCGGGGTCTCCTACAATGAGCAGTTCTTC
>TRBD2|TRBJ2-7|TRBV28|.
CASSSWTSGSYEQYF
TGTGCCAGCAGTTCCTGGACTAGCGGGTCCTACGAGCAGTACTTC
>.|TRBJ2-7|TRBV29-1|.
CSVGKGMGEQYF
TGCAGCGTTGGCAAGGGGATGGGAGAGCAGTACTTC